A single sample is the source of the 26 T cell receptor beta chains below, sequenced in a study of blood T cell repertoires in COVID-19. Profiled with immunoSEQ multiplex PCR; TCRdb holds only in-frame clones, not every one. The repertoire holds 270,000 or so clones, over 85% seen once, with 11% in the top ten. The source material was peripheral blood. These receptors all come from a woman aged 25 to 39 with COVID-19, enrolled during active disease.

The J gene is TRBJ1-6, the V gene TRBV5-1; D is possibly TRBD1 (5 bases). In germline, CDR1 is SGHRS, CDR2 YFSETQ. V was shortened by 2 bases and J by 5 bases, with 11 bases between the two germline ends. The CDR3 contains 15 residues. This CDR3 is CASSFDSPHNSPLHF. The CDR3 coding sequence is TGCGCCAGCAGCTTCGACAGCCCCCATAATTCACCCCTCCACTTT. The full variable domain, completed using reference TRBV5-1 and TRBJ1-6, is KAGVTQTPRYLIKTRGQQVTLSCSPISGHRSVSWYQQTPGQGLQFLFEYFSETQRNKGNFPGRFSGRQFSNSRSEMNVSTLELGDSALYLCASSFDSPHNSPLHFGNGTRLTVT.

The chain links TRBV28 to TRBJ2-7, with TRBD1 as a possible D gene (6 bases). The germline CDR1 and CDR2 sequences are MDHEN and SYDVKM. This CDR3 region has 14 residues. Trimming shortened V by 3 bases and J by 2 bases, and 11 bases separated the two germline ends. The CDR3 DNA reads as TGTGCCAGCAGTTTCAGGGGTCCCACCTACGAGCAGTACTTC. Amino acids: CASSFRGPTYEQYF.

V usage is TRBV4-1 and J usage is TRBJ2-5; tentatively, D is TRBD2 (5 bases). With 3 bases removed from V and 10 bases from J, the gap between germline ends came to 21 bases. In germline, CDR1 is MGHRA, CDR2 YSYEKL. The CDR3 has 15 residues. Here the CDR3 reads CASSQVHDYLGDQYF. CDR3 coding DNA: TGCGCCAGCAGCCAGGTTCACGACTACCTCGGGGACCAGTACTTC.

This clone has a single count. The DNA for the CDR3 is TGTGCCAGCAGCTTGCGGGAAGGGAGGTACTATGGCTACACCTTC. Its translation is CASSLREGRYYGYTF. The chain is built from TRBV5-6 and TRBJ1-2; D call uncertain. The CDR3 spans 15 residues. The germline V gene has CDR1 SGHDT and CDR2 YYEEEE. Trimming took off 1 base at V and 3 bases at J, with 13 bases between the two ends.

The V and J genes are TRBV10-2 and TRBJ2-3; 10 positions match TRBD2. The V and J ends lost 9 bases and 2 bases, in that order; junction bases with no gene match: 2. The CDR3 is 13 amino acids. Germline CDR1 is WSHSY and CDR2 is SAAADI. CDR3 sequence: CARAGGPTDTQYF. As DNA, the CDR3 is TGCGCCAGAGCGGGGGGGCCCACAGATACGCAGTATTTT.

V is TRBV29-1 and J is TRBJ2-7, with a tentative D call TRBD1 (6 bases). Trimming cost V 5 bases and J 4 bases, with 15 bases left between them. The CDR3 is made up of 13 amino acids. From germline, CDR1 is SQVTM and CDR2 ANQGSEA. CDR3 DNA: TGCAGCGTTTTGACAGGTAGGGCATACGAGCAGTACTTC. As protein: CSVLTGRAYEQYF.

This sequence joins TRBV4-2 and TRBJ1-4; D not certain. Germline CDR1 and CDR2: LGHNA and YNFKEQ. V lost 1 base to trimming and J lost 0 bases, with 9 bases between them. This CDR3 contains 16 residues. The DNA of the CDR3 is TGTGCCAGCAGCCAAGGGGCGGGAACAACTAATGAAAAACTGTTTTTT. Amino acid sequence: CASSQGAGTTNEKLFF.

A note on this clone: The same CDR3 is also encoded by other DNA sequences in this sample. The gene calls are TRBV18 and TRBJ2-1; D not certain. Germline V gene lookup returns CDR1 KGHSH and CDR2 LQKENI. V lost 3 bases, J lost 8 bases, and 8 bases lay in between. The CDR3 contains 12 residues. The CDR3 nucleotides are TGTGCCAGCTCACCTTCTTCGGATGAGCAGTTCTTC. It specifies CASSPSSDEQFF.

The chain joins TRBV7-8 to TRBJ1-2, with a tentative D call TRBD1 (5 bases). The CDR3 has 14 residues. CDR1 and CDR2 from the germline V gene are SGHVS and FQNEAQ. V was clipped by 1 base and J by 4 bases, with 10 bases between them. CDR3 in amino acids: CASSLGGPGYGYTF. The CDR3 bases are TGTGCCAGCAGCTTAGGGGGCCCAGGCTATGGCTACACCTTC.

Notes on this clone: In the same sample, other DNA sequences code for this CDR3. The chain combines TRBV19 with TRBJ1-1, with D possibly TRBD1 on 5 matching bases. V was cut by 1 base and J by 7 bases, with 7 bases left in between. Germline V CDR1 and CDR2: LNHDA, SQIVND (reference sequence). This CDR3 has 12 amino acids. Here the CDR3 DNA reads TGTGCCAGTAGTATAGGGGGCATTGAAGCTTTCTTT. Protein product: CASSIGGIEAFF. The full variable domain, with the rest looked up from reference TRBV19 and TRBJ1-1, is DGGITQSPKYLFRKEGQNVTLSCEQNLNHDAMYWYRQDPGQGLRLIYYSQIVNDFQKGDIAEGYSVSREKKESFPLTVTSAQKNPTAFYLCASSIGGIEAFFGQGTRLTVV.

This clone was detected a few times. In DNA, the CDR3 is TGTGCCAGCAGCTTGGCTAGCGGGTACGAGCAGTACTTC. Amino acid sequence: CASSLASGYEQYF. The V call is TRBV5-4, the J call TRBJ2-7; 8 nucleotides align to TRBD2. Per the germline V gene, CDR1 is SGHNT and CDR2 is YYREEE (reference sequence). Trimming removed 0 bases from V and 4 bases from J; junction bases left unmatched: 0. This CDR3 contains 13 residues.

The V call is TRBV7-9, the J call TRBJ1-4, with 7 bases identical to TRBD1. The V gene's germline CDR1 is SEHNR and CDR2 FQNEAQ (reference sequence). The CDR3 has 15 amino acids. V trimming: 5 bases; J trimming: 5 bases; junction bases outside the gene matches: 8. The CDR3 DNA sequence: TGTGCCAGCAGCGGACCCGGGACAGACAATGAAAAACTGTTTTTT. Protein: CASSGPGTDNEKLFF.

The chain carries TRBV9 and TRBJ2-1; no clear D gene. V dropped 0 bases and J dropped 8 bases, with 9 bases sitting between them. CDR1 SGDLS and CDR2 YYNGEE come from the germline V gene. The CDR3 covers 13 residues. CDR3 protein: CASSVGSTYEQFF. Written as DNA, the CDR3 is TGTGCCAGCAGCGTAGGGTCGACTTATGAGCAGTTCTTC.

In this sample, this clone turned up a few times. The J gene is TRBJ2-7, the V gene TRBV3-1 (or the pseudogene TRBV3-2); tentative D call: TRBD2 (5 bases). V lost 4 bases to trimming and J lost 0 bases, with 13 bases between them. Germline-derived CDR1 and CDR2 are LGHDT and YNNKEL (reference sequence). There are 15 residues in the CDR3. The CDR3, as DNA: TGTGCCAGCAGCCCGTATACTAGGGCCTCCTACGAGCAGTACTTC. Residues: CASSPYTRASYEQYF.

This chain uses TRBV4-2 with TRBJ2-1; a possible D gene is TRBD2 (5 bases). The ends were cut back, 4 bases at V and 8 bases at J, with 9 bases in the middle. Germline V lookup: CDR1 LGHNA, CDR2 YNFKEQ. This CDR3 is built from 12 residues. CDR3 sequence: CASSLLSDEQFF. The CDR3 DNA is TGTGCCAGCAGCCTGCTTAGCGATGAGCAGTTCTTC.

This chain uses TRBV10-1 with TRBJ2-3; D not certain. This CDR3 is 13 amino acids long. V lost 0 bases and J 3 bases, leaving 4 bases between the germline ends. Germline V CDR1 and CDR2: WNHNN, SYGVQD (reference sequence). In DNA, the CDR3 is TGCGCCAGCAGTGAGTCCATTACAGATACGCAGTATTTT. Translated: CASSESITDTQYF.

A single count supports this clone. DNA for the CDR3: TGTGCCAGCAGCCAACGGCCGTGGGACACGACCCACAATGAGCAGTTCTTC. Protein product: CASSQRPWDTTHNEQFF. The chain employs TRBV3-1 (or the pseudogene TRBV3-2) and TRBJ2-1; D might be TRBD1 (6 bases). V dropped 2 bases and J dropped 5 bases, with 19 bases sitting between them. CDR1 and CDR2 from the germline V gene are LGHDT and YNNKEL (reference sequence). The CDR3 runs 17 residues.

The gene calls are TRBV6-6 and TRBJ2-7; possible D gene TRBD1, 6 bases. CDR1 is MNHNY and CDR2 is SVGAGI in the germline V gene (reference sequence). Trimming removed 2 bases at V and 4 bases at J, with 9 bases between. The CDR3 has 13 amino acids. CDR3 sequence reads: CASSYSDRYEQYF. The DNA for the CDR3 is TGTGCCAGCAGTTACAGCGACAGGTACGAGCAGTACTTC.

This chain uses TRBV5-1 with TRBJ2-5; no reliable D call. In germline, CDR1 is SGHRS, CDR2 YFSETQ. The length of the CDR3 is 15 residues. The V end was cut by 0 bases, the J end by 3 bases, with 12 bases between. As DNA, the CDR3 is TGCGCCAGCAGCTTGGTATTCAGAGGTAAAGAGACCCAGTACTTC. Encoded protein: CASSLVFRGKETQYF. The complete variable domain, with remaining parts taken from reference TRBV5-1 and TRBJ2-5, reads KAGVTQTPRYLIKTRGQQVTLSCSPISGHRSVSWYQQTPGQGLQFLFEYFSETQRNKGNFPGRFSGRQFSNSRSEMNVSTLELGDSALYLCASSLVFRGKETQYFGPGTRLLVL.

V is TRBV18 and J is TRBJ2-1; TRBD1 might be the D (6 bases). Trimming removed 0 bases from V and 7 bases from J, with 10 bases in between. The CDR3 covers 14 residues. From germline, CDR1 is KGHSH and CDR2 LQKENI. The chain's CDR3 is CASSPPARGNEQFF. CDR3 nucleotide sequence: TGTGCCAGCTCACCACCAGCCAGGGGAAATGAGCAGTTCTTC. The full variable domain, completed using reference TRBV18 and TRBJ2-1, is NAGVMQNPRHLVRRRGQEARLRCSPMKGHSHVYWYRQLPEEGLKFMVYLQKENIIDESGMPKERFSAEFPKEGPSILRIQQVVRGDSAAYFCASSPPARGNEQFFGPGTRLTVL.

The chain links TRBV7-9 to TRBJ2-3; 7 bases are shared with TRBD2. This CDR3 is 16 amino acids long. V shed 3 bases, J shed 2 bases, and the junction held 8 bases outside the gene matches. Germline CDR1 reads SEHNR; CDR2 reads FQNEAQ (reference sequence). The chain's CDR3 is CASSLGVTSLTDTQYF. In DNA, the CDR3 is TGTGCCAGCAGCTTGGGAGTGACTAGCCTCACAGATACGCAGTATTTT.

This sequence joins TRBV5-6 and TRBJ2-3; D remains unclear. The CDR3 contains 12 residues. The germline CDR1 and CDR2 sequences are SGHDT and YYEEEE. V was clipped by 4 bases and J by 6 bases, with 9 bases between them. The CDR3 loop is CASSLRSDTQYF. Here the CDR3 DNA reads TGTGCCAGCAGCCTTCGTTCTGATACGCAGTATTTT.

This chain links TRBV7-9 with TRBJ1-6, with D hard to call. CDR1 and CDR2 from the germline V gene are SEHNR and FQNEAQ (reference sequence). The CDR3 is made up of 15 amino acids. Trimming stripped 0 bases from V and 8 bases from J, with 11 bases between. CDR3 coding DNA: TGTGCCAGCAGCTTAGCTACGGTTGGTGATTCACCCCTCCACTTT. Translating it yields CASSLATVGDSPLHF.

The CDR3 is CASSLWAKQETQYF. DNA of the CDR3: TGTGCCAGCAGCTTGTGGGCCAAACAAGAGACCCAGTACTTC. The chain recombines TRBV7-9 with TRBJ2-5; no firm D call. The CDR3 is 14 residues long. The V and J ends lost 3 bases and 2 bases respectively, with 10 bases between them. Germline V gene sequence: CDR1 SEHNR, CDR2 FQNEAQ (reference sequence). The full variable domain, completed using reference TRBV7-9 and TRBJ2-5, is DTGVSQNPRHKITKRGQNVTFRCDPISEHNRLYWYRQTLGQGPEFLTYFQNEAQLEKSRLLSDRFSAERPKGSFSTLEIQRTEQGDSAMYLCASSLWAKQETQYFGPGTRLLVL.

This clone was seen a single time. This chain connects TRBV7-2 to TRBJ2-1, with D possibly matching TRBD1 (6 bases). Germline V gene lookup returns CDR1 SGHTA and CDR2 FQGNSA. With 1 base removed from V and 1 base from J, the gap between germline ends came to 14 bases. The length of the CDR3 is 17 residues. CDR3 DNA sequence: TGTGCCAGCAGCTTAGTAGGGGGAAGAGGGTCCTACAATGAGCAGTTCTTC. Its protein is CASSLVGGRGSYNEQFF.

V is TRBV28 and J is TRBJ1-3; D gene unclear. The ends were cut back, 9 bases at V and 0 bases at J, with 9 bases in the middle. The CDR3 totals 13 residues. The germline V gene encodes CDR1 MDHEN and CDR2 SYDVKM. DNA for the CDR3: TGTGCCAGTGTCCTAGGCTCTGGAAACACCATATATTTT. Protein: CASVLGSGNTIYF.